These 15 T cell receptor beta chains came from one sample sequenced in a study of T-cell memory formation after mild COVID-19. MiXCR was run by TCRdb on the 5' RACE reads, yielding one entry per CDR3 protein. The sample includes 100,000 to 150,000 distinct CDR3 sequences, 17% of them seen just once. Sequencing was done on a sample of PBMCs or a T cell subset sorted from them (not recorded which). These TCRs come from a man younger than 30 who had mild COVID-19 (a few samples of this study predate the infection). Cell type and time point are not known.

This clonotype was observed at least ten times. The chain combines TRBV5-1 with TRBJ2-3, with D possibly TRBD1 on 5 matching bases. The germline gives CDR1 SGHRS, CDR2 YFSETQ. This CDR3 is 12 amino acids long. V lost 0 bases to trimming and J lost 6 bases, with 5 bases between them. The CDR3 nucleotides are TGCGCCAGCAGCTTGGACAGGGATACGCAGTATTTT. Amino acids: CASSLDRDTQYF.

V and J are TRBV5-1 and TRBJ1-5; maybe TRBD1 (5 bases). Trimming shortened V by 0 bases and J by 0 bases, and 7 bases separated the two germline ends. The CDR3 sequence is 15 residues long. Germline lookup yields CDR1 SGHRS and CDR2 YFSETQ. The DNA of the CDR3 is TGCGCCAGCAGCTTGGGAGGGGATAGCAATCAGCCCCAGCATTTT. Protein: CASSLGGDSNQPQHF.

The chain carries TRBV29-1 and TRBJ2-5; D perhaps matches TRBD2 (6 bases). Germline-derived CDR1 and CDR2 are SQVTM and ANQGSEA. Trimming took off 6 bases at V and 3 bases at J, with 14 bases between the two ends. This CDR3 region has 13 residues. The chain's CDR3 is CSVKGTAKETQYF. The DNA of the CDR3 is TGCAGCGTGAAAGGGACTGCCAAAGAGACCCAGTACTTC. Looking up the rest from reference TRBV29-1 and TRBJ2-5 gives the full variable domain: SAVISQKPSRDICQRGTSLTIQCQVDSQVTMMFWYRQQPGQSLTLIATANQGSEATYESGFVIDKFPISRPNLTFSTLTVSNMSPEDSSIYLCSVKGTAKETQYFGPGTRLLVL.

The table lists this clonotype with a few counts. The rearrangement joins TRBV4-3 to TRBJ2-3, with D hard to call. The V and J ends lost 0 bases and 9 bases respectively, with 10 bases between them. Germline CDR1 is LGHNA and CDR2 is YSLEER. This CDR3 spans 13 amino acids. The CDR3 bases are TGCGCCAGCAGCCAAGACCGGCAGGCCACGCAGTATTTT. Translation: CASSQDRQATQYF.

This clonotype was observed many times. The chain recombines TRBV7-8 with TRBJ2-1; the match to TRBD2 covers 7 bases. The junction had 6 bases not matched to a gene; V was cut back by 1 base and J by 3 bases. The CDR3 is made up of 16 amino acids. Germline V gene data show CDR1 as SGHVS and CDR2 as FQNEAQ. The CDR3 loop reads CASSLVGGNFYNEQFF. The CDR3, as DNA: TGTGCCAGCAGCTTAGTGGGGGGGAACTTCTACAATGAGCAGTTCTTC.

The chain combines TRBV20-1 with TRBJ1-1, with TRBD1 matching over 7 bases. The germline V gene encodes CDR1 DFQATT and CDR2 SNEGSKA (reference sequence). The CDR3 spans 13 residues. Trimming took 4 bases from V and 6 from J; bases not matched to a gene: 8. CDR3 coding DNA: TGCAGTGCTAAGACAGGGCGGGGCGCTGAAGCTTTCTTT. Protein product: CSAKTGRGAEAFF.

The chain is built from TRBV9 and TRBJ2-1; D might be TRBD1 or TRBD2, each matching 6 bases. This CDR3 region has 16 residues. CDR1 and CDR2 (germline): SGDLS, YYNGEE. V was cut by 4 bases and J by 9 bases, with 23 bases left in between. Here the CDR3 DNA reads TGTGCCAGCAGCCCCCGACTTCAGAGGGGGGCGGGTGAGCAGTTCTTC. Translation gives CASSPRLQRGAGEQFF. Full variable domain (remainder filled in from reference TRBV9 and TRBJ2-1): DSGVTQTPKHLITATGQRVTLRCSPRSGDLSVYWYQQSLDQGLQFLIQYYNGEERAKGNILERFSAQQFPDLHSELNLSSLELGDSALYFCASSPRLQRGAGEQFFGPGTRLTVL.

The sample holds a few counts of this clonotype. The genes are TRBV18 and TRBJ1-2, with D uncertain. CDR3 length equals 16 residues. The V end lost 0 bases, the J end lost 0 bases, and 11 bases lay between the germline ends. Per the germline V gene, CDR1 is KGHSH and CDR2 is LQKENI. The CDR3 coding sequence is TGTGCCAGCTCACCACCAAGGGCAGCACCTAACTATGGCTACACCTTC. Its protein product is CASSPPRAAPNYGYTF.

The rearrangement uses TRBV4-1 and TRBJ2-7; TRBD2 agrees at 12 bases. The CDR3 is 17 residues long. V trimming: 3 bases; J trimming: 0 bases; junction bases outside the gene matches: 6. Germline V CDR1 and CDR2: MGHRA, YSYEKL. CDR3 residues: CASSHAGLAGSSYEQYF. In DNA form, the CDR3 reads TGCGCCAGCAGCCACGCCGGACTAGCGGGGAGCTCCTACGAGCAGTACTTC.

This rearrangement joins TRBV4-2 to TRBJ2-5; maybe TRBD2 (7 bases). The germline CDR1 and CDR2 sequences are LGHNA and YNFKEQ. V shed 4 bases and J shed 4 bases, with 22 bases lying between them. The CDR3 consists of 17 residues. Written as DNA, the CDR3 is TGTGCCAGCAGCCCTTTAGGGGGGGGCGCGGTCGGAGAGACCCAGTACTTC. Protein product: CASSPLGGGAVGETQYF.

In this sample, this clonotype turned up many times. The chain joins TRBV12-3 or TRBV12-4 to TRBJ2-2; 11 nucleotides match TRBD2. This CDR3 spans 15 amino acids. The trim removed 8 bases at V and 8 bases at J, leaving 10 bases unmatched. CDR3 protein: CASAERLAGRGELFF. The DNA for the CDR3 is TGTGCCAGCGCCGAAAGACTAGCGGGGAGAGGGGAGCTGTTTTTT.

This clonotype was detected only a few times. This chain uses TRBV6-5 with TRBJ2-5, with D uncertain. The CDR3 consists of 14 residues. V lost 7 bases and J 2 bases, leaving 14 bases between the germline ends. From germline, CDR1 is MNHEY and CDR2 SVGAGI. CDR3 DNA: TGTGCCAGCAAAAGGAGTGGACGGCAAGAGACCCAGTACTTC. Amino acid sequence: CASKRSGRQETQYF.

This clonotype was recorded a few times. The chain has TRBV13 and TRBJ1-2, with 7 bases fitting TRBD1. Germline V gene lookup returns CDR1 PRHDT and CDR2 FYEKMQ (reference sequence). J was trimmed by 4 bases and V by 5 bases; bases with no gene match: 7. The CDR3 consists of 14 residues. CDR3 sequence (DNA): TGTGCCAGCAGCCCGGGACAGCGCTTCTATGGCTACACCTTC. It yields the protein CASSPGQRFYGYTF.

J is TRBJ2-1 and V is TRBV7-2; perhaps TRBD2 as D (5 bases). V was shortened by 2 bases and J by 5 bases, with 10 bases between the two germline ends. Germline V lookup: CDR1 SGHTA, CDR2 FQGNSA. The CDR3 length is 14 residues. CDR3 nucleotides: TGTGCCAGCAGCTTACTCGCGGGCGACAATGAGCAGTTCTTC. This translates into CASSLLAGDNEQFF. The full variable domain, completed using reference TRBV7-2 and TRBJ2-1, is GAGVSQSPSNKVTEKGKDVELRCDPISGHTALYWYRQSLGQGLEFLIYFQGNSAPDKSGLPSDRFSAERTGGSVSTLTIQRTQQEDSAVYLCASSLLAGDNEQFFGPGTRLTVL.

The sample holds a few counts of this clonotype. The chain combines TRBV29-1 with TRBJ2-3; possibly TRBD2 for D (7 bases). The germline V and J ends were trimmed by 4 bases and 0 bases, with 11 bases remaining between them. This CDR3 spans 14 amino acids. Germline CDR1 reads SQVTM; CDR2 reads ANQGSEA. The CDR3 coding sequence is TGCAGCGTTGGAGGGGGGGACAGCACAGATACGCAGTATTTT. Protein product: CSVGGGDSTDTQYF.